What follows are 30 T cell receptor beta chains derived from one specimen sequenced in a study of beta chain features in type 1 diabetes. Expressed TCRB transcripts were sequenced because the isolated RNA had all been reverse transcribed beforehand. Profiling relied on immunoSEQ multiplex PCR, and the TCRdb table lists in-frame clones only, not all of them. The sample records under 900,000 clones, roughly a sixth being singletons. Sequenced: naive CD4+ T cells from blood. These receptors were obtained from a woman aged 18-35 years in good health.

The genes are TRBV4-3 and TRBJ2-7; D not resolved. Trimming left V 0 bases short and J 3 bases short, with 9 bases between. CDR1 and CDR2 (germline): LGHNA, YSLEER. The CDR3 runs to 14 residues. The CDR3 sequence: CASSQETTRYEQYF. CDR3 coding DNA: TGCGCCAGCAGCCAAGAAACTACACGCTACGAGCAGTACTTC.

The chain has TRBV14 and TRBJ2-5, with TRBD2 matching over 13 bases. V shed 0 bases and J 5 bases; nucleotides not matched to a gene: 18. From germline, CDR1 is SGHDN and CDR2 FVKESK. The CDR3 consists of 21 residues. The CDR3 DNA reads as TGTGCCAGCAGCCAAGACGAGGGACTAGCGGGATATGTGATGTCGCGGGAGACCCAGTACTTC. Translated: CASSQDEGLAGYVMSRETQYF. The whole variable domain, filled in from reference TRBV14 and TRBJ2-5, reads EAGVTQFPSHSVIEKGQTVTLRCDPISGHDNLYWYRRVMGKEIKFLLHFVKESKQDESGMPNNRFLAERTGGTYSTLKVQPAELEDSGVYFCASSQDEGLAGYVMSRETQYFGPGTRLLVL.

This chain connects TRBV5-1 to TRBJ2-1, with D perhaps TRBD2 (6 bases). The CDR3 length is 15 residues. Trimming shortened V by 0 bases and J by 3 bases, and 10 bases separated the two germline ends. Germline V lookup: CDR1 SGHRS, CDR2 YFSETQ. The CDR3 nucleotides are TGCGCCAGCAGCTTGGTAGCGGTGGGCTACAATGAGCAGTTCTTC. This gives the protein CASSLVAVGYNEQFF.

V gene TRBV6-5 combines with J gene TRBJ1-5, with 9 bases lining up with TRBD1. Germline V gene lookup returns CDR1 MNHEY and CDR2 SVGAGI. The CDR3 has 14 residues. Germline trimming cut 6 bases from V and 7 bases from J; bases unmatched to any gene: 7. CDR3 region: CASSRTGVYQPQHF. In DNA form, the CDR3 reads TGTGCCAGCAGCAGGACAGGGGTCTACCAGCCCCAGCATTTT.

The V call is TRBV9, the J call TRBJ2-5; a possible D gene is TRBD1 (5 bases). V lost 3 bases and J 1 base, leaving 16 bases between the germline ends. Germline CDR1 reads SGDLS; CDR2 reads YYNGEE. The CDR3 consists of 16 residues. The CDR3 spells CASSERGHGFQETQYF. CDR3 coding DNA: TGTGCCAGCAGCGAAAGGGGTCATGGCTTCCAAGAGACCCAGTACTTC.

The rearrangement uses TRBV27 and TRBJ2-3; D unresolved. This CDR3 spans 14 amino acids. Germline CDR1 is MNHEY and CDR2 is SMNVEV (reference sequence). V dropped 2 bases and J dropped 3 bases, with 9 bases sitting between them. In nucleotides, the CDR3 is TGTGCCAGCAGTTTAAGGGTCGTTACAGATACGCAGTATTTT. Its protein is CASSLRVVTDTQYF.

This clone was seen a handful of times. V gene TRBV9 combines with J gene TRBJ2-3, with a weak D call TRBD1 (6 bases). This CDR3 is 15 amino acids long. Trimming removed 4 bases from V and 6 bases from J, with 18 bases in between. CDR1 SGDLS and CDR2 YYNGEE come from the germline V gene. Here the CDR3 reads CASSTRQNRADTQYF. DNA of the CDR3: TGTGCCAGCAGCACCCGCCAAAACAGGGCCGATACGCAGTATTTT.

CDR3 in DNA: TGTGCCAGCGCCCAAGGGACATTACAAGAGACCCAGTACTTC. Translation gives CASAQGTLQETQYF. V and J are TRBV5-6 and TRBJ2-5; D may be TRBD1 (6 bases). Germline CDR1 reads SGHDT; CDR2 reads YYEEEE. This CDR3 region has 14 residues. The V end lost 7 bases, the J end lost 2 bases, and 15 bases lay between the germline ends.

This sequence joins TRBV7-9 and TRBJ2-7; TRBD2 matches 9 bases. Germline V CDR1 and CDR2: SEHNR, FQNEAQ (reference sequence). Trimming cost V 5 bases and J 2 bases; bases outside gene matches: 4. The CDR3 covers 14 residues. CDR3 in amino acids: CASSLSGRPYEQYF. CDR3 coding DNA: TGTGCCAGCAGCCTCAGCGGGAGGCCCTACGAGCAGTACTTC.

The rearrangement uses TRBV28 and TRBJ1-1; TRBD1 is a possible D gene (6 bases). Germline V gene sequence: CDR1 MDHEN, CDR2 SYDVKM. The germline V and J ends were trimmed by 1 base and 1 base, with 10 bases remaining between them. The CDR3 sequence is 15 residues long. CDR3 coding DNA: TGTGCCAGCAGTTTATCGGACAGACAGAACACTGAAGCTTTCTTT. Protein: CASSLSDRQNTEAFF.

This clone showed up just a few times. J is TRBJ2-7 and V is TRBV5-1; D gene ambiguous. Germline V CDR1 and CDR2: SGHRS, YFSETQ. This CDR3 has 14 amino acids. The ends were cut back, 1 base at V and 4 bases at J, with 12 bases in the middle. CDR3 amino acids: CASSLTRGRYEQYF. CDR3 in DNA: TGCGCCAGCAGCTTGACTCGCGGAAGATACGAGCAGTACTTC.

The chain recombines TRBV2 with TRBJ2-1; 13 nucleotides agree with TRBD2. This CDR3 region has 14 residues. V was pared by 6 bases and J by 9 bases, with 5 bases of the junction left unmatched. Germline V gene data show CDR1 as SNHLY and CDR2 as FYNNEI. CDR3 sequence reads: CASRPGLAGSEQFF. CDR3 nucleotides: TGTGCCAGCAGGCCGGGACTAGCGGGGAGTGAGCAGTTCTTC. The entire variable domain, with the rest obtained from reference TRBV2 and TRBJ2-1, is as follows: EPEVTQTPSHQVTQMGQEVILRCVPISNHLYFYWYRQILGQKVEFLVSFYNNEISEKSEIFDDQFSVERPDGSNFTLKIRSTKLEDSAMYFCASRPGLAGSEQFFGPGTRLTVL.

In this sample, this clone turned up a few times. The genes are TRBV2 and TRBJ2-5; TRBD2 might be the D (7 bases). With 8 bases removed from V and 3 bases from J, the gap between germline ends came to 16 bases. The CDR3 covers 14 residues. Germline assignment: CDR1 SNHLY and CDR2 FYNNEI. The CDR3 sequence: CASSPGRGEETQYF. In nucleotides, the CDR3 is TGTGCCAGCTCCCCGGGGAGGGGGGAAGAGACCCAGTACTTC.

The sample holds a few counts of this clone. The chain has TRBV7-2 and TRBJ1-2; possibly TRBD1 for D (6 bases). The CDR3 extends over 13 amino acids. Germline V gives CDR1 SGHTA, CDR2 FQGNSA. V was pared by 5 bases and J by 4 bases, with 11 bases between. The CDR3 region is CASSPTGLYGYTF. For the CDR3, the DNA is TGTGCCAGCAGCCCTACAGGGCTCTATGGCTACACCTTC.

The CDR3 region is CASSRDNSGANVLTF. In DNA, the CDR3 is TGTGCCAGCAGCCGAGACAACTCTGGGGCCAACGTCCTGACTTTC. The J gene is TRBJ2-6, the V gene TRBV7-2; D gene uncertain. The CDR3 totals 15 residues. V lost 5 bases, J lost 0 bases, and 8 bases lay in between. The germline gives CDR1 SGHTA, CDR2 FQGNSA. The whole variable domain, filled in from reference TRBV7-2 and TRBJ2-6, reads GAGVSQSPSNKVTEKGKDVELRCDPISGHTALYWYRQSLGQGLEFLIYFQGNSAPDKSGLPSDRFSAERTGGSVSTLTIQRTQQEDSAVYLCASSRDNSGANVLTFGAGSRLTVL.

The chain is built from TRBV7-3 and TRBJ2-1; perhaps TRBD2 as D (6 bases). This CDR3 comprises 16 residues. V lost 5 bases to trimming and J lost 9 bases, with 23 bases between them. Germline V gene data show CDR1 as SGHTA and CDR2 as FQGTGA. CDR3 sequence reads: CASSPRAGGKGLEQFF. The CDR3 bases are TGTGCCAGCAGCCCAAGAGCGGGCGGGAAAGGGCTTGAGCAGTTCTTC. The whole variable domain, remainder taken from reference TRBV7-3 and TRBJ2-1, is GAGVSQTPSNKVTEKGKYVELRCDPISGHTALYWYRQSLGQGPEFLIYFQGTGAADDSGLPNDRFFAVRPEGSVSTLKIQRTERGDSAVYLCASSPRAGGKGLEQFFGPGTRLTVL.

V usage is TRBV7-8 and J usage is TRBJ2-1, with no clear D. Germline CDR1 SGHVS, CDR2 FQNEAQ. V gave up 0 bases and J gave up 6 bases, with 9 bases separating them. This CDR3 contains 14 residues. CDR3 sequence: CASSLALGPNEQFF. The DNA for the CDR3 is TGTGCCAGCAGCTTAGCCCTAGGCCCCAATGAGCAGTTCTTC. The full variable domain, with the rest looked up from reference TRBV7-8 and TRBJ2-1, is GAGVSQSPRYKVAKRGQDVALRCDPISGHVSLFWYQQALGQGPEFLTYFQNEAQLDKSGLPSDRFFAERPEGSVSTLKIQRTQQEDSAVYLCASSLALGPNEQFFGPGTRLTVL.

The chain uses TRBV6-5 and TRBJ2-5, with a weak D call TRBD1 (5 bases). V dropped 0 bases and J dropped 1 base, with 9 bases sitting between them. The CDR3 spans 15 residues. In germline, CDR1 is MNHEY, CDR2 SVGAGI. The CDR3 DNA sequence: TGTGCCAGCAGTTACTCGATACAGGTCCAAGAGACCCAGTACTTC. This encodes CASSYSIQVQETQYF.

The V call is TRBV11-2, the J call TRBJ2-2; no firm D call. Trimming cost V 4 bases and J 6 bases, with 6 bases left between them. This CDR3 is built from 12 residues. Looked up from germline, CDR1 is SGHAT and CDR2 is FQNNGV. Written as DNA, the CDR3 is TGTGCCAGCAGCTACTACGCCGGGGAGCTGTTTTTT. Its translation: CASSYYAGELFF.

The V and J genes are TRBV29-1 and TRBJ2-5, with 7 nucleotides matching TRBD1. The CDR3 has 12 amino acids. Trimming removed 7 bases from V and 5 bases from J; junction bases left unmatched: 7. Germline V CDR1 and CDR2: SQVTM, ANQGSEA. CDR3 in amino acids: CSDLAGGETQYF. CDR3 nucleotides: TGCAGCGACCTCGCAGGGGGTGAGACCCAGTACTTC.

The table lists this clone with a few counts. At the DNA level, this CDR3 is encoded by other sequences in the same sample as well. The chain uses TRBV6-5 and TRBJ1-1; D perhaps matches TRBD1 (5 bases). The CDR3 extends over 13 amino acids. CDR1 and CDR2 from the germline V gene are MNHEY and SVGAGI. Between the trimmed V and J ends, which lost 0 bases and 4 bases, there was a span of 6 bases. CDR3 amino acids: CASSYSGGTEAFF. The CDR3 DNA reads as TGTGCCAGCAGTTACTCTGGGGGCACTGAAGCTTTCTTT.

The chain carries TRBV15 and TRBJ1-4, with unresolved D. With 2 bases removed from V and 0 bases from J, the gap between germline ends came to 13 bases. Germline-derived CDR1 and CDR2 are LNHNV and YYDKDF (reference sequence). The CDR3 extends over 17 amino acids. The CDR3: CATSRHPGGATNEKLFF. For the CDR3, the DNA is TGTGCCACCAGCAGACACCCGGGAGGTGCAACTAATGAAAAACTGTTTTTT.

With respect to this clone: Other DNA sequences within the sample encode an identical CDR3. The CDR3 nucleotides read TGTGCCAGCAGCCCCGGGACTCGAGAGACCCAGTACTTC. Translated: CASSPGTRETQYF. The V and J genes are TRBV7-2 and TRBJ2-5; tentatively, D is TRBD2 (6 bases). There are 13 residues in the CDR3. Trimming took 5 bases from V and 4 from J, leaving 11 bases between them. CDR1 SGHTA and CDR2 FQGNSA come from the germline V gene. The full variable domain, its missing parts supplied by reference TRBV7-2 and TRBJ2-5, is GAGVSQSPSNKVTEKGKDVELRCDPISGHTALYWYRQSLGQGLEFLIYFQGNSAPDKSGLPSDRFSAERTGGSVSTLTIQRTQQEDSAVYLCASSPGTRETQYFGPGTRLLVL.

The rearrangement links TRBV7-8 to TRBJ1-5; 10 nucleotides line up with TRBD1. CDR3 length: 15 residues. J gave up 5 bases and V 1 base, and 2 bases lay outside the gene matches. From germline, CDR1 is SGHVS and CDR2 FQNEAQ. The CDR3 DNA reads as TGTGCCAGCAGCTTAGGGGGACAGGGGTATCAGCCCCAGCATTTT. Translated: CASSLGGQGYQPQHF.

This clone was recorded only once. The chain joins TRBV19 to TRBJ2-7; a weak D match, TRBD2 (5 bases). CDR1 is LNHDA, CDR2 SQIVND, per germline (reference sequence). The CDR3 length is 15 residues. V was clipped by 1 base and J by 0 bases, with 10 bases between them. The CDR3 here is CASSIVSGNSYEQYF. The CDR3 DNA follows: TGTGCCAGTAGTATAGTGTCGGGGAACTCCTACGAGCAGTACTTC.

The CDR3 here is CASTGYYEQYF. The CDR3, as DNA: TGTGCCAGCACGGGATACTACGAGCAGTACTTC. The chain uses TRBV25-1 and TRBJ2-5, with a weak D call TRBD2 (5 bases). The tail of the sequence fits TRBJ2-7 better, so the J call may be wrong. This CDR3 contains 11 residues. Germline V gene lookup returns CDR1 MGHDK and CDR2 SYGVNS.

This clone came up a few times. CDR3 bases: TGTGCCAGCAGCTTCTGGACAGGCGGCCGTGCTAATGAAAAACTGTTTTTT. Protein product: CASSFWTGGRANEKLFF. The chain has TRBV7-9 and TRBJ1-4, with 7 bases matching TRBD1. Germline trimming cut 3 bases from V and 3 bases from J; bases unmatched to any gene: 10. Germline V gene sequence: CDR1 SEHNR, CDR2 FQNEAQ (reference sequence). The CDR3 covers 17 residues. The full variable domain, with the rest looked up from reference TRBV7-9 and TRBJ1-4, is DTGVSQNPRHKITKRGQNVTFRCDPISEHNRLYWYRQTLGQGPEFLTYFQNEAQLEKSRLLSDRFSAERPKGSFSTLEIQRTEQGDSAMYLCASSFWTGGRANEKLFFGSGTQLSVL.

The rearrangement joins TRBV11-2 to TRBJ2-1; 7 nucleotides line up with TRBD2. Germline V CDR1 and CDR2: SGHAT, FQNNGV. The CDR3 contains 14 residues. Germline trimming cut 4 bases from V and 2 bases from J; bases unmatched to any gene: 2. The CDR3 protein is CASSWAGAYNEQFF. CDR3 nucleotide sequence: TGTGCCAGCAGCTGGGCGGGAGCCTACAATGAGCAGTTCTTC.

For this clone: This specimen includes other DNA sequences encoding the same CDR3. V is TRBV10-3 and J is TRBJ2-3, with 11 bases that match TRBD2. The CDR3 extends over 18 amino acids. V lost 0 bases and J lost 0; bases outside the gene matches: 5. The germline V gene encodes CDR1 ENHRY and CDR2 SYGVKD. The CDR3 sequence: CAISESFSGRASTDTQYF. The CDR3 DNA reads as TGTGCCATCAGTGAGTCCTTTAGCGGGAGGGCTAGCACAGATACGCAGTATTTT.

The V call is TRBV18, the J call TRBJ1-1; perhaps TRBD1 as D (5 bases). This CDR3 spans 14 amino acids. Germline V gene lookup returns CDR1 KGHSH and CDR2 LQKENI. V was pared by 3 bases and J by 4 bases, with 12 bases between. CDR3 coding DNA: TGTGCCAGCTCACCGGGGGTTCTTGGCACTGAAGCTTTCTTT. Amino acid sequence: CASSPGVLGTEAFF.